These 8 T cell receptor beta chains were sequenced from one sample in a study of regulatory T cells in long-lasting Graves disease. Time point reported: newly diagnosed GD, antithyroid drugs for less than 3 months. RNA isolated from PBMCs was used to make the TCR library. Arm-PCR of CDR3 regions with iRepertoire HTBI primers generated TCR beta libraries. A single record per CDR3 protein comes from TCRdb applying MiXCR to the multiplex PCR reads. The sample carries around 400,000 distinct CDR3 sequences, roughly a sixth recorded once. The sequencing here drew on peripheral blood mononuclear cells (PBMCs), taken at new diagnosis, from a patient treated with antithyroid drugs. Every receptor here comes from a female donor with Graves disease.

The table lists this clonotype with many counts. The chain uses TRBV7-2 and TRBJ2-7, with 9 nucleotides matching TRBD1. The germline gives CDR1 SGHTA, CDR2 FQGNSA. V gave up 4 bases and J gave up 2 bases; unmatched junction bases: 3. This CDR3 has 14 residues. DNA for the CDR3: TGTGCCAGCAGCTCCGGGACAGGGACCTACGAGCAGTACTTC. Translation gives CASSSGTGTYEQYF.

This clonotype has a count of ten or more. The V gene is TRBV29-1, the J gene TRBJ2-7; no definite D call. Germline values: CDR1 SQVTM, CDR2 ANQGSEA. The CDR3 consists of 11 residues. V lost 1 base, J lost 2 bases, and 3 bases lay in between. CDR3 DNA sequence: TGCAGCGTTGAAGGCGCCTACGAGCAGTACTTC. It is translated as CSVEGAYEQYF.

This clonotype was counted ten times or more. The chain uses TRBV5-1 and TRBJ1-1; 8 bases are shared with TRBD1. V was clipped by 4 bases and J by 3 bases; unmatched bases: 20. Germline lookup yields CDR1 SGHRS and CDR2 YFSETQ. CDR3 length equals 19 residues. The CDR3 loop reads CASSDQGGWTGMLDTEAFF. In DNA form, the CDR3 reads TGCGCCAGCAGCGACCAAGGAGGTTGGACAGGGATGTTGGACACTGAAGCTTTCTTT.

Note on this clonotype: This is likely an artifact of a read error, given a far larger clone one base away. The J gene is TRBJ1-1, the V gene TRBV7-6; D not certain. The CDR3 has 14 amino acids. Germline V CDR1 and CDR2: SGHVS, FNYEAQ. The DNA for the CDR3 is TGTGCCAGCAGCCAAGGAAACCTGAACACTGAAGCTCTCTTT. It is translated as CASSQGNLNTEALF.

This clonotype was observed many times. The chain carries TRBV20-1 and TRBJ2-3; the D gene is possibly TRBD2 (6 bases). The germline V and J ends were trimmed by 6 bases and 4 bases, with 17 bases remaining between them. The CDR3 has 14 residues. Germline assignment: CDR1 DFQATT and CDR2 SNEGSKA (reference sequence). CDR3 loop: CSADRERRADTQYF. The CDR3, as DNA: TGCAGTGCAGACCGGGAGCGGCGGGCAGATACGCAGTATTTT.

Ten or more counts support this clonotype. This chain joins TRBV5-1 and TRBJ1-6; TRBD1 matches 7 bases. Germline CDR1 reads SGHRS; CDR2 reads YFSETQ. The trim removed 0 bases at V and 3 bases at J, leaving 21 bases unmatched. This CDR3 has 22 amino acids. CDR3 DNA: TGCGCCAGCAGCTTGGAGTCTACTAGGGCAGGGACAGCGATTAACTATAATTCACCCCTCCACTTT. Amino acids: CASSLESTRAGTAINYNSPLHF.

This clonotype was recorded at least ten times. The V call is TRBV29-1, the J call TRBJ1-1; unclear D gene. CDR1 SQVTM and CDR2 ANQGSEA come from the germline V gene. Trimming pared 7 bases from V and 7 bases from J, leaving 19 bases between. The CDR3 length is 13 residues. The CDR3 DNA sequence: TGCAGCGGCTACGGACTCCCGGAGGTTGAAGCTTTCTTT. Its translation: CSGYGLPEVEAFF.

In this sample, this clonotype turned up many times. The chain is built from TRBV20-1 and TRBJ2-7, with TRBD2 identical over 9 bases. Germline-derived CDR1 and CDR2 are DFQATT and SNEGSKA (reference sequence). This CDR3 region has 11 residues. Germline trimming cut 7 bases from V and 2 bases from J; bases unmatched to any gene: 0. This chain's CDR3 is CSVAGAYEQYF. The CDR3 coding sequence is TGCAGTGTAGCGGGGGCCTACGAGCAGTACTTC.